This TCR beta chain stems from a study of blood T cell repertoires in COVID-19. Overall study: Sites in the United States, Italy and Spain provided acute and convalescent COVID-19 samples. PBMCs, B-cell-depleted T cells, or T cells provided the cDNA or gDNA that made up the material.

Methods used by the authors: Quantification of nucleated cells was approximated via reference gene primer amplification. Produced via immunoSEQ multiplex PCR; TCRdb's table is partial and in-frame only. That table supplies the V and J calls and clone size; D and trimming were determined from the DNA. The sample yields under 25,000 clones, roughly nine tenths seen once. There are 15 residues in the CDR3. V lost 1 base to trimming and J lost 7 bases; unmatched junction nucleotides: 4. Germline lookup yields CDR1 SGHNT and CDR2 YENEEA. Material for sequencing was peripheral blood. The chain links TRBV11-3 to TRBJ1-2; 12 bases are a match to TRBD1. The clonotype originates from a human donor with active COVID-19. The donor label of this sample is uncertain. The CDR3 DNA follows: TGTGCCAGCAGCTTAGCAGGGACAGGGGGCGTTGGCTACACCTTC. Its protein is CASSLAGTGGVGYTF.